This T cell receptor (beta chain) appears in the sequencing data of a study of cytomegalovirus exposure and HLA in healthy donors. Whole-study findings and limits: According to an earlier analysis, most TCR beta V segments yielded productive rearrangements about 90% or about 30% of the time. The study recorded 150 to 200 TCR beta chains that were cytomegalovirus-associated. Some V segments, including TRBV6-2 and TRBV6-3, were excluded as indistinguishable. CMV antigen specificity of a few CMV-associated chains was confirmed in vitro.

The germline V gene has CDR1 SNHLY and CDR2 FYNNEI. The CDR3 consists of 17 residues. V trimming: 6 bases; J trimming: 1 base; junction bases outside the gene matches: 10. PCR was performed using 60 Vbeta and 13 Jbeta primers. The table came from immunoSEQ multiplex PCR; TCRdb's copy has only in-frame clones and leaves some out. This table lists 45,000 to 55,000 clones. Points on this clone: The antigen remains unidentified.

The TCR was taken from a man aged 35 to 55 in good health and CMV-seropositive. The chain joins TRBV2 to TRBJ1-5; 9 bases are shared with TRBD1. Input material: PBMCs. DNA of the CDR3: TGTGCCAGCAGCGATGGACAGGGGACGGGAAGCAATCAGCCCCAGCATTTT. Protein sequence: CASSDGQGTGSNQPQHF. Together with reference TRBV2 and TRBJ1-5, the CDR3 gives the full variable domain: EPEVTQTPSHQVTQMGQEVILRCVPISNHLYFYWYRQILGQKVEFLVSFYNNEISEKSEIFDDQFSVERPDGSNFTLKIRSTKLEDSAMYFCASSDGQGTGSNQPQHFGDGTRLSIL.